The clone carrying this T cell receptor beta chain came up once. These data belong to a study of blood T cell repertoires in COVID-19. Study-wide background: Collection of acute and convalescent COVID-19 samples took place in the United States, Italy and Spain. PBMCs, B-cell-depleted T cells, or T cells were the source of the cDNA or gDNA that made up the material.

Deletions cut 8 bases from V and 0 bases from J, with 10 bases between. The CDR3 covers 14 residues. Germline lookup yields CDR1 ENHRY and CDR2 SYGVKD. In the authors' methods: Amplification with reference gene primers provided the estimates of nucleated cell counts. The table came from immunoSEQ multiplex PCR; TCRdb's copy has only in-frame clones and leaves some out. V and J calls and clone size come straight from that table; D and trimming were deduced from the DNA. This sample carries 45,000 to 50,000 clones, around 80% of them seen once, and the ten largest clones take approximately 54%. Material: peripheral blood. This clonotype was obtained from a man aged 65 to 79 with acute or convalescent COVID-19. The chain combines TRBV10-3 with TRBJ2-2; D not resolved. CDR3 coding DNA: TGTGCCATCGGAAACAGTCCGAACACCGGGGAGCTGTTTTTT. Its translation is CAIGNSPNTGELFF.